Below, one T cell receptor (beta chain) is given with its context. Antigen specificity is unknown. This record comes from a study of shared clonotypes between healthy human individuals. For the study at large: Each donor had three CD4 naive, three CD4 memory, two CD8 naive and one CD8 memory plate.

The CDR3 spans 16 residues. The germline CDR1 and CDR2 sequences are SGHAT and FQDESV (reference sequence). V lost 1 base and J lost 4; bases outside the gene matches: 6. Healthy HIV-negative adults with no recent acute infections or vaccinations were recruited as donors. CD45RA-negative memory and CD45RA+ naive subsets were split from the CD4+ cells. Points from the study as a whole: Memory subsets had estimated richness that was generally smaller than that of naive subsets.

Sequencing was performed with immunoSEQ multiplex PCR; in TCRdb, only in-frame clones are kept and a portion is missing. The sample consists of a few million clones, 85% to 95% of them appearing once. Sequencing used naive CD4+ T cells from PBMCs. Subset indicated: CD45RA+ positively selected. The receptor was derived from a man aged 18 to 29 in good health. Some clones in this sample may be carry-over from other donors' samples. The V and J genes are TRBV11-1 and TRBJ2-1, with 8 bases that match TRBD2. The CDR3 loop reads CASSLVGTSRYNEQFF. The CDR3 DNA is TGTGCCAGCAGCTTAGTCGGGACTAGTAGGTACAATGAGCAGTTCTTC.